The subject of this entry is one TCR beta chain. In the source study's methods: Nucleated cell number was recorded as an estimate derived from reference gene primer amplification. Method: immunoSEQ multiplex PCR; TCRdb's copy keeps in-frame clones and lacks some. V, J and clone size reflect that table, while D and trimming were determined from the DNA. The repertoire holds tens of thousands of clones, with 85% as singletons. The sample is drawn from a study of blood T cell repertoires in COVID-19. The CDR3 totals 14 residues. Trimming shortened V by 0 bases and J by 4 bases, and 8 bases separated the two germline ends. The germline V gene encodes CDR1 SGHAT and CDR2 FQNNGV.

This TCR came from a human donor in a cohort sampled during active COVID-19. The chain is built from TRBV11-2 and TRBJ2-3; D gene unclear. The specimen was peripheral blood. The CDR3 DNA is TGTGCCAGCAGCTTAGATCGTGAGCCAGATACGCAGTATTTT. Amino acid sequence: CASSLDREPDTQYF.